This T cell receptor beta chain emerged from a study of cytomegalovirus exposure and HLA in healthy donors. As concerns this clone: The antigen is unknown.

PCR was performed using 60 Vbeta and 13 Jbeta primers. Authors' methods: Among the unique TCR beta chains that a later analysis counted, about 85 million in all, some 10 million were shared. This table comes from immunoSEQ multiplex PCR, and its TCRdb copy is limited to in-frame clones, with some not included. The V and J calls and clone size were taken over from that table, and D and trimming were inferred from the DNA. The listing contains about 120,000 clones. Study observations and caveats: Sequencing had likely introduced a cluster of highly shared sequence variants as an artifact. Cytomegalovirus status was reportedly diagnosed by the classifier with high sensitivity and specificity.

Germline-derived CDR1 and CDR2 are SEHNR and FQNEAQ (reference sequence). This CDR3 has 17 amino acids. V shed 5 bases, J shed 0 bases, and the junction held 3 bases outside the gene matches. The J gene is TRBJ2-3, the V gene TRBV7-9; 15 bases align to TRBD2. The sample was PBMCs. The sequence was collected from a man aged 25 to 40 in good health and CMV-seronegative. CDR3 sequence reads: CASSTGLAGGSTDTQYF. The DNA of the CDR3 is TGTGCCAGCAGCACCGGACTAGCGGGGGGGAGCACAGATACGCAGTATTTT.